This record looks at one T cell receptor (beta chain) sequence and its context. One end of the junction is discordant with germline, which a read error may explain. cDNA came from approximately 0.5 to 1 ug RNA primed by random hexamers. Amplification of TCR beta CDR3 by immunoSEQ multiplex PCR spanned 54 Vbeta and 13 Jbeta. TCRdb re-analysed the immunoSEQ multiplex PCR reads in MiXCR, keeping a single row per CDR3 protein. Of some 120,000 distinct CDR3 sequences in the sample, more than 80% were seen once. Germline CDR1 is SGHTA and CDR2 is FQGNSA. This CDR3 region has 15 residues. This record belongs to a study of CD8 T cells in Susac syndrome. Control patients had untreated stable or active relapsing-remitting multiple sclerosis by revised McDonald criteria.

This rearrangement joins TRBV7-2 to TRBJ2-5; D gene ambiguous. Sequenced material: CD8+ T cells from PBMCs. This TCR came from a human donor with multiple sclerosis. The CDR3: CASRAPMLGQATQYF. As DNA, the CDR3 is TGTGCCAGCAGGGCCCCCATGTTAGGGCAAGCGACCCAGTACTTC.